A single T cell receptor beta chain is shown here with its context. This record comes from a study of T cell changes during pregnancy in multiple sclerosis. The germline V gene encodes CDR1 MGHRA and CDR2 YSYEKL. Trimming stripped 1 base from V and 2 bases from J, with 13 bases between. The CDR3 extends over 16 amino acids. The table came from immunoSEQ multiplex PCR; TCRdb's copy has only in-frame clones and leaves some out. The table shows 37,000 or so clones, with about 94% occurring only once. The chain carries TRBV4-1 and TRBJ2-3, with D tentatively TRBD1 (6 bases). The receptor was isolated from a female donor with multiple sclerosis, enrolled in a pregnancy study. The starting material was peripheral blood, obtained in the third trimester of pregnancy. CDR3 sequence reads: CASSQGRTGITDTQYF. The CDR3 DNA is TGCGCCAGCAGCCAAGGACGAACAGGGATCACAGATACGCAGTATTTT.